The clone carrying this TCR beta chain came up a few times. This CDR3 has 15 amino acids. MiXCR, run by TCRdb on the RT-PCR reads, gives a single entry per CDR3 protein. The sample yields about 960,000 distinct CDR3 sequences, approximately 19% seen once. These data originate in a study of patients and donors after allogeneic stem cell transplantation. The clonotype comes from a human donor who was either an allogeneic HSCT recipient or a stem cell or donor lymphocyte infusion donor (not recorded which). It is not recorded whose cells these are; they may come from a transplant donor. The sample consisted of blood, either unsorted or a sorted T cell fraction (not recorded which). V is TRBV21-1 and J is TRBJ1-3; the table's D call TRBD1 went unverified against the DNA. TRBV21-1 corresponds to a pseudogene. The CDR3 nucleotides read TGTGCCAGCGCCCTGACCCTTATGTCTGGAAACACCATATATTTT. The encoded protein is CASALTLMSGNTIYF.